Listed below are T cell receptor beta chains from one sample, sequenced in a study of T-cell reconstitution after alpha-beta-depleted transplantation in children. TCRdb reprocessed the PCR reads with MiXCR, giving one entry per CDR3 protein. The data contain 670,000 or so distinct CDR3 sequences, approximately 14% of them singletons. This material consisted of PBMCs, taken before TCRalphabeta/CD19-depleted stem cell transplant. These receptors were obtained from a girl aged 2-10 years with congenital amegakaryocytic thrombocytopenia, due to receive a stem cell transplant. Each CDR3 is given with its conserved first and last residue. The order of the fields is V gene, J gene, D gene, clone size, CDR3 DNA, CDR3 protein. D genes are given only for firm matches. Not every row has a clone size; where given, it reads once, few, many or a size class.

>TRBV15|TRBJ2-3|TRBD1|many
TGTGCCACCAGTAGAAAGGACAGGGGCGATACGCAGTATTTT
CATSRKDRGDTQYF
>TRBV27|TRBJ2-7|.|few
TGTGCCAGCAGTTCCCGTTGGACAGCCGTCAACGAGCAGTACTTC
CASSSRWTAVNEQYF
>TRBV24-1|TRBJ2-5|.|many
TGTGCCACCAGTGACCCCATTTGGGGGGAAGAGACCCAGTACTTC
CATSDPIWGEETQYF
>TRBV5-1|TRBJ2-1|TRBD2|many
TGCGCCAGCAGCTTGGTAACTAGCGGCGGGGGTGAGCAGTTCTTC
CASSLVTSGGGEQFF
>TRBV12-3/TRBV12-4|TRBJ2-7|TRBD1|.
TGTGCCAGCAGTTTGAACAGGGGGGACTACGAGCAGTACTTC
CASSLNRGDYEQYF
>TRBV5-5|TRBJ2-1|TRBD2|few
TGTGCCAGCATCCCGGGGGGAGGGCCCTATGAGCAGTTCTTC
CASIPGGGPYEQFF
>TRBV5-1|TRBJ2-7|.|.
TGCGCCAGCAGCTTGGGGTTTCTTCAGGGGCCCAGCGAGCAGTACTTC
CASSLGFLQGPSEQYF
>TRBV7-9|TRBJ2-2|.|once
TGTGCCAGCACAGCCCTCCTGCGGCTAGCCAACACCGGGGAGCTGTTTTTT
CASTALLRLANTGELFF
>TRBV7-2|TRBJ1-4|.|.
TGTGCCAGCAGCTCGGTGCAGGTCGGTGGGAAACTGTTTTTT
CASSSVQVGGKLFF
>TRBV5-1|TRBJ2-5|.|few
TGCGCCAGCAGCTCGGGCCCCTCCTGGGAGACCCAGTACTTC
CASSSGPSWETQYF
>TRBV19|TRBJ2-1|TRBD1|.
TGTGCCAGTAGTATGGACAGGATAAATGAGCAGTTCTTC
CASSMDRINEQFF
>TRBV6-5|TRBJ2-6|TRBD1|many
TGTGCCAGCAGTTATGACAGGGCGGCTGGGGCCAACGTCCTGACTTTC
CASSYDRAAGANVLTF
>TRBV19|TRBJ1-1|.|many
TGTGCCAGTAGTACTCCCCCGGCCGTGAACACTGAAGCTTTCTTT
CASSTPPAVNTEAFF
>TRBV12-3/TRBV12-4|TRBJ2-5|.|many
TGTGCCAGCAGTTTCGGCGGGATTGTGGAGACCCAGTACTTC
CASSFGGIVETQYF
>TRBV19|TRBJ1-1|TRBD1|few
TGTGCCAGTAGTATCCCCGGACAGGGGGCGTCGGGAGCTTTCTTT
CASSIPGQGASGAFF
>TRBV5-1|TRBJ2-2|TRBD2|many
TGCGCCAGCCGACCCCGAGGGCTAGCGGGCCATACCGGGGAGCTGTTTTTT
CASRPRGLAGHTGELFF
>TRBV6-5|TRBJ2-7|.|many
TGTGCCAGCAGTTACTCGGGCAGCCGCTACGAGCAGTACTTC
CASSYSGSRYEQYF
>TRBV14|TRBJ2-3|.|.
TGTGCCAGCAGCCATCTGGACCTCGGCCGTTACACAGATACGCAGTATTTT
CASSHLDLGRYTDTQYF
>TRBV12-3/TRBV12-4|TRBJ2-2|.|many
TGTGCCAGCTCGAGTTGGGCGACCACCGGGGAGCTGTTTTTT
CASSSWATTGELFF
>TRBV6-2/TRBV6-3|TRBJ2-3|.|.
TGTGCCAGCAGTCCCTCTCCGAGGGACACAGATACGCAGTATTTT
CASSPSPRDTDTQYF
>TRBV12-2|TRBJ2-1|.|.
TGTGCAAGTCGCACTCAGCGGCAGTTCTTC
CASRTQRQFF
>TRBV5-5|TRBJ1-3|.|.
TGTGCCAGCAGCTTGGAGGAAGACAGTACTACCTCTGGAAACACCATATATTTT
CASSLEEDSTTSGNTIYF
>TRBV2|TRBJ2-1|.|few
TGTGCCAGCAGTGGCCGGGACCACTACAATGAGCAGTTCTTC
CASSGRDHYNEQFF
>TRBV6-5|TRBJ1-1|.|many
TGTGCCAGCAGTTACGCGACCCACTCAGCCACTGAAGCTTTCTTT
CASSYATHSATEAFF
>TRBV4-1|TRBJ1-2|.|many
TGCGCCAGCAGCCTATCACCCCGGGACCTCTATGGCTACACCTTC
CASSLSPRDLYGYTF
>TRBV20-1|TRBJ2-1|.|many
TGCAGTGCTAGAGCGGGAGCCGCTTACAATGAGCAGTTCTTC
CSARAGAAYNEQFF
>TRBV30|TRBJ2-1|.|.
TGTGCCTGGAGTGTTCGGCATGAGCAGTTCTTC
CAWSVRHEQFF
>TRBV21-1|TRBJ2-7|.|.
TGTGCCAGCAGCAAAGCGCCAGGGACAGAACACGAGCAGTACTTC
CASSKAPGTEHEQYF
>TRBV20-1|TRBJ2-7|.|many
TGCAGTGCTAAGCGGATAGCGGAGGTCCACGAGCAGTACTTC
CSAKRIAEVHEQYF
>TRBV6-5|TRBJ1-1|TRBD1|.
TGTGCCAGCAGTTGGAGTATAGTGGACAGGGGTGAAGCTTTCTTT
CASSWSIVDRGEAFF
>TRBV10-3|TRBJ1-6|TRBD1|many
TGTGCCATCAGTGGGGGACAGAATTCACCCCTCCACTTT
CAISGGQNSPLHF
>TRBV5-1|TRBJ2-5|.|many
TGCGCCAGCAGCCCGCGGACCGGAGAGACCCAGTACTTC
CASSPRTGETQYF
>TRBV5-4|TRBJ2-1|.|many
TGTGCCAGCAGTTACGTAGGTGATGGGGCCAATGAGCAGTTCTTC
CASSYVGDGANEQFF
>TRBV29-1|TRBJ1-1|.|many
TGCAGCGTTTTCCAACAGCCAGTATGGCCCTTGGTCGACGCTGAAGCTTTCTTT
CSVFQQPVWPLVDAEAFF
>TRBV7-8|TRBJ2-3|TRBD2|.
TGTGCCAGCAGCTCCACGCGCATAGCGGGGGGCACAGATACGCAGTATTTT
CASSSTRIAGGTDTQYF
>TRBV6-4|TRBJ1-1|TRBD1|many
TGTGCCAGCGGGGGAGTGCGGGGGACAGCGAACACTGAAGCTTTCTTT
CASGGVRGTANTEAFF
>TRBV28|TRBJ2-7|.|.
TGTGCGGCAGGGACCTACGAGCAGTACTTC
CAAGTYEQYF
>TRBV6-6|TRBJ2-1|.|.
TGTGCCAGCAGTTCCGCAGGGATGCATGAGCAGTTCTTC
CASSSAGMHEQFF
>TRBV27|TRBJ1-4|.|.
TGTGCCAGCAGTTTTGGAGGACAACCGGGAAAACTGTTTTTT
CASSFGGQPGKLFF
>TRBV12-3/TRBV12-4|TRBJ2-1|TRBD2|.
TGTGCCAGCAGTGAAACTAGCGGGAGCCTGAATGAGCAGTTCTTC
CASSETSGSLNEQFF
>TRBV12-5|TRBJ2-1|TRBD2|.
TGTGCTAGTGGTTTGGTAGCGGGAGGAGATGAGCAGTTCTTC
CASGLVAGGDEQFF